The 12 T cell receptor beta chains reported below all come from one sample, sequenced in a study of cytomegalovirus exposure and HLA in healthy donors. Clones were read by immunoSEQ multiplex PCR, and TCRdb kept only the in-frame ones, dropping some. The table has 150,000 to 200,000 clones, roughly 84% seen once. Sequencing was performed on PBMCs. These receptors were taken from a man aged 18 to 30 in good health and CMV-seropositive.

This clone was seen a few times. The chain is built from TRBV19 and TRBJ1-5; TRBD1 might be the D (5 bases). V was shortened by 1 base and J by 6 bases, with 10 bases between the two germline ends. This CDR3 has 14 amino acids. CDR1 is LNHDA, CDR2 SQIVND, per germline (reference sequence). CDR3 sequence reads: CASSIVAGGQPQHF. CDR3 nucleotide sequence: TGTGCCAGTAGTATAGTGGCGGGGGGTCAGCCCCAGCATTTT.

The chain recombines TRBV9 with TRBJ2-4, with 13 positions matching TRBD2. With V trimmed by 3 bases and J by 7 bases, 10 bases remained unmatched. The CDR3 contains 17 residues. CDR1 and CDR2 (germline): SGDLS, YYNGEE. The CDR3 spells CASSAGTSGTHLNIQYF. CDR3 DNA: TGTGCCAGCAGCGCCGGGACTAGCGGGACCCACCTGAACATTCAGTACTTC.

The chain links TRBV29-1 to TRBJ2-5, with D tentatively TRBD2 (6 bases). The CDR3 spans 14 residues. The germline V and J ends were trimmed by 0 bases and 7 bases, with 15 bases remaining between them. Germline CDR1 and CDR2: SQVTM and ANQGSEA. CDR3 sequence: CSVEDWREIGTQYF. In DNA form, the CDR3 reads TGCAGCGTTGAAGATTGGCGGGAAATAGGGACCCAGTACTTC.

The V gene is TRBV6-1, the J gene TRBJ2-7; possible D gene TRBD2, 5 bases. Germline loops: CDR1 MNHNS, CDR2 SASEGT. The CDR3 has 14 amino acids. Trimming stripped 6 bases from V and 0 bases from J, with 12 bases between. CDR3 residues: CASRRTGSSYEQYF. As DNA, the CDR3 is TGTGCCAGCAGGAGGACTGGGAGCTCCTACGAGCAGTACTTC.

This clone was recorded only once. This sequence joins TRBV7-8 and TRBJ2-2, with D perhaps TRBD2 (5 bases). Germline CDR1 is SGHVS and CDR2 is FQNEAQ. The length of the CDR3 is 15 residues. Trimming took off 2 bases at V and 1 base at J, with 8 bases between the two ends. CDR3 loop: CASSLSGGNTGELFF. The CDR3 DNA reads as TGTGCCAGCAGCTTAAGTGGAGGGAACACCGGGGAGCTGTTTTTT.

The V and J genes are TRBV28 and TRBJ2-7, with D tentatively TRBD2 (7 bases). The CDR3 is 14 amino acids. Germline V gene lookup returns CDR1 MDHEN and CDR2 SYDVKM. V was pared by 7 bases and J by 5 bases, with 18 bases between. Here the CDR3 DNA reads TGTGCCAGCATAGGGGGGGGCCTCAGGAACGAGCAGTACTTC. This encodes CASIGGGLRNEQYF.

The gene calls are TRBV4-1 and TRBJ2-3, with unresolved D. In germline, CDR1 is MGHRA, CDR2 YSYEKL. Trimming cost V 2 bases and J 7 bases, with 7 bases left between them. The CDR3 sequence is 12 residues long. The CDR3 coding sequence is TGCGCCAGCAGCCAAACGGGTTATACGCAGTATTTT. Its protein product is CASSQTGYTQYF.

This chain joins TRBV5-4 and TRBJ2-2; TRBD2 aligns across 8 bases. This CDR3 is built from 17 residues. J lost 6 bases, V lost 5 bases, and 15 bases had no gene match. Germline V CDR1 and CDR2: SGHNT, YYREEE (reference sequence). The CDR3 DNA is TGTGCCAGCAGGTCGTCCGGGAGCGGGAGTGTCGCCGGGGAGCTGTTTTTT. Translating gives CASRSSGSGSVAGELFF.

The rearrangement joins TRBV5-1 to TRBJ2-7, with a possible D match to TRBD2 (6 bases). The CDR3 is 12 amino acids. Trimming removed 5 bases from V and 3 bases from J, with 9 bases in between. Looked up from germline, CDR1 is SGHRS and CDR2 is YFSETQ. The CDR3 DNA reads TGCGCCAGCAGAGGCGGGATCTACGAGCAGTACTTC. Protein sequence: CASRGGIYEQYF.

The V gene is TRBV5-4, the J gene TRBJ2-7; possibly TRBD2 for D (6 bases). Germline V gives CDR1 SGHNT, CDR2 YYREEE (reference sequence). V lost 2 bases, J lost 4 bases, and 10 bases lay in between. The CDR3 is 13 residues long. The DNA for the CDR3 is TGTGCCAGCAGCTTTCCGGGGAGGTACGAGCAGTACTTC. Amino acids: CASSFPGRYEQYF.

This chain connects TRBV28 to TRBJ2-7, with D possibly TRBD1 on 5 matching bases. This CDR3 comprises 12 residues. The V gene lost 2 bases and the J gene lost 8 bases, with 10 bases spanning the gap. Germline-derived CDR1 and CDR2 are MDHEN and SYDVKM. The CDR3 coding sequence is TGTGCCAGCAGTTTAGGAATGGACAAGCAGTACTTC. It yields the protein CASSLGMDKQYF.

The CDR3 coding sequence is TGTGCCAGCAGCGTAGGCAACAGCCAACAGTTCTTC. This sequence encodes CASSVGNSQQFF. This chain connects TRBV9 to TRBJ2-1; D gene unclear. The CDR3 sequence is 12 residues long. From germline, CDR1 is SGDLS and CDR2 YYNGEE. V gave up 0 bases and J gave up 13 bases, with 11 bases separating them.